This T cell receptor (beta chain) was found in a study of T cell changes during pregnancy in multiple sclerosis. The CDR3 length is 13 residues. From germline, CDR1 is MDHEN and CDR2 SYDVKM. The trim removed 8 bases at V and 6 bases at J, leaving 7 bases unmatched. Sequenced by immunoSEQ multiplex PCR; TCRdb stores in-frame clones only, minus some. The sample records 64,000 or so clones, 90% to 97% being singletons. This sample comprised CD8+ T cells from peripheral blood mononuclear cells, obtained after pregnancy. This TCR derives from a female donor with multiple sclerosis, enrolled in a pregnancy study. The chain links TRBV28 to TRBJ2-1; 7 nucleotides match TRBD2. The CDR3 nucleotides are TGTGCCAGCTTCAGGACTAGTTTCAATGAGCAGTTCTTC. It translates to CASFRTSFNEQFF.